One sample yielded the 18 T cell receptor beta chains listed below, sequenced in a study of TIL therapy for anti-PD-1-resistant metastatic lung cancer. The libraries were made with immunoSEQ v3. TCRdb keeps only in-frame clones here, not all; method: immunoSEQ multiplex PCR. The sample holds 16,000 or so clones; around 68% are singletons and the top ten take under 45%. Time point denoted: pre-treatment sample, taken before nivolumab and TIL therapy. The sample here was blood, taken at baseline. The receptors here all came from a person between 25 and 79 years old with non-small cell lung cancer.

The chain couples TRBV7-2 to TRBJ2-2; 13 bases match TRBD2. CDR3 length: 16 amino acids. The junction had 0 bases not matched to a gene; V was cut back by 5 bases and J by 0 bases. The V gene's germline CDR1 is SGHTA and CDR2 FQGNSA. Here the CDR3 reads CASSGLAGANTGELFF. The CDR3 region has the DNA TGTGCCAGCAGCGGACTAGCGGGGGCGAACACCGGGGAGCTGTTTTTT.

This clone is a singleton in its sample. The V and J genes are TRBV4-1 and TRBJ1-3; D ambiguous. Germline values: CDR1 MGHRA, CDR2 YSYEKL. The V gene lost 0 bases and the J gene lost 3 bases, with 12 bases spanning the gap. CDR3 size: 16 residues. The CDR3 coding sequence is TGCGCCAGCAGCCAAGACCGGTCCCCTGGTGGAAACACCATATATTTT. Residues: CASSQDRSPGGNTIYF.

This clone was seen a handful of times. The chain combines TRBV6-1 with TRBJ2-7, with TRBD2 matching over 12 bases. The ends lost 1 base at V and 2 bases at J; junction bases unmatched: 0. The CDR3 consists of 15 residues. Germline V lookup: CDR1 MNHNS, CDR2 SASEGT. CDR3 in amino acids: CASSEGLAGAYEQYF. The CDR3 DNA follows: TGTGCCAGCAGTGAAGGACTAGCGGGGGCCTACGAGCAGTACTTC.

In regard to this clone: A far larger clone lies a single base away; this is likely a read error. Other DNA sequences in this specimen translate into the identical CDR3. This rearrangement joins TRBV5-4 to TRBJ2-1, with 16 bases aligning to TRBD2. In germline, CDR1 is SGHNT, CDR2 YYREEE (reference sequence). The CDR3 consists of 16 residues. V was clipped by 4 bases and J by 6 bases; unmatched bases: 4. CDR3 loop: CASSQGTSGRANEQFF. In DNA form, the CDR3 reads TGTGCCAGCAGCCAAGGGACTAGCGGGAGGGCCAATGAGCAGTTCTTC.

CDR3 DNA sequence: TGCGCCAGCAGCTTGGGACAGGGAGAGCACAATGAGCAGTTCTTC. It is translated as CASSLGQGEHNEQFF. V gene TRBV5-1 combines with J gene TRBJ2-1; TRBD1 matches at 7 bases. Trimming removed 0 bases from V and 5 bases from J; junction bases left unmatched: 5. Germline lookup yields CDR1 SGHRS and CDR2 YFSETQ. This CDR3 has 15 residues.

The DNA of the CDR3 is TGTGCCAGCAGCCTGGGAAGCACAGATACGCAGTATTTT. Translating it yields CASSLGSTDTQYF. The chain joins TRBV5-4 to TRBJ2-3; D is unclear. Germline V gene sequence: CDR1 SGHNT, CDR2 YYREEE (reference sequence). CDR3 length: 13 amino acids. Trimming removed 4 bases from V and 0 bases from J, with 6 bases in between.

The CDR3 coding sequence is TGTGCCAGCAGCCCCCAGGGGGCGGAGGGAAACACCATATATTTT. It codes for CASSPQGAEGNTIYF. V usage is TRBV7-9 and J usage is TRBJ1-3; 8 bases align to TRBD1. Germline CDR1 and CDR2: SEHNR and FQNEAQ (reference sequence). The CDR3 is 15 residues long. J gave up 4 bases and V 5 bases, and 7 bases lay outside the gene matches.

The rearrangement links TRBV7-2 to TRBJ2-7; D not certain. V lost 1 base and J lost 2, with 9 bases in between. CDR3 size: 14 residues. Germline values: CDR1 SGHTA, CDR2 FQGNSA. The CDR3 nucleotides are TGTGCCAGCAGCTTAGATAGGCGTACCTACGAGCAGTACTTC. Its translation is CASSLDRRTYEQYF. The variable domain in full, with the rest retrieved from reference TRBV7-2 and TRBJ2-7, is GAGVSQSPSNKVTEKGKDVELRCDPISGHTALYWYRQSLGQGLEFLIYFQGNSAPDKSGLPSDRFSAERTGGSVSTLTIQRTQQEDSAVYLCASSLDRRTYEQYFGPGTRLTVT.

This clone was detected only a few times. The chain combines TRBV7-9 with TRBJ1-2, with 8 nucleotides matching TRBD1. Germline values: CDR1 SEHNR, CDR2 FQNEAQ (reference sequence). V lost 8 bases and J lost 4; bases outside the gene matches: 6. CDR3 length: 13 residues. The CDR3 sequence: CASLGQGGYGYTF. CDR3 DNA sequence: TGTGCCAGCTTAGGACAGGGAGGCTATGGCTACACCTTC.

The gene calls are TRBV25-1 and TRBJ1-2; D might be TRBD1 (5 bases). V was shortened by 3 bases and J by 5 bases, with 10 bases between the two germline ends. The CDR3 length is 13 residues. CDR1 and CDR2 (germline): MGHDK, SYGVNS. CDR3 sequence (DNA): TGTGCCAGCAGTGAGACAGCCCCTTATGGCTACACCTTC. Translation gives CASSETAPYGYTF.

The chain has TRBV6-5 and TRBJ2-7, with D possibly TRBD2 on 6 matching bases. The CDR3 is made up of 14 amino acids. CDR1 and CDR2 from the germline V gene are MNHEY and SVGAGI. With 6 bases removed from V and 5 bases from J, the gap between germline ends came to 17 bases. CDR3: CASRLRGNIHEQYF. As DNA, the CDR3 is TGTGCCAGCAGACTACGGGGGAACATCCACGAGCAGTACTTC.

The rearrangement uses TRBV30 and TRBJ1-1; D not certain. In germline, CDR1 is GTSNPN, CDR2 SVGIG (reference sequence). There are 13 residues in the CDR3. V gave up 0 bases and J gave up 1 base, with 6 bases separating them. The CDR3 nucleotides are TGTGCCTGGAGTGTACGGGAGAACACTGAAGCTTTCTTT. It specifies CAWSVRENTEAFF. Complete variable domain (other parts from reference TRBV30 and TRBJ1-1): SQTIHQWPATLVQPVGSPLSLECTVEGTSNPNLYWYRQAAGRGLQLLFYSVGIGQISSEVPQNLSASRPQDRQFILSSKKLLLSDSGFYLCAWSVRENTEAFFGQGTRLTVV.

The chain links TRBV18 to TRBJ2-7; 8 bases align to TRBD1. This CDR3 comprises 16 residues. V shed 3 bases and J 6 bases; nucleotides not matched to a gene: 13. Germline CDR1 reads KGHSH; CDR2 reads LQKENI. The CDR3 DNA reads TGTGCCAGCTCACCTAGTTTGGCTCAGGGGGCCAGCGAGCAGTACTTC. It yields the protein CASSPSLAQGASEQYF.

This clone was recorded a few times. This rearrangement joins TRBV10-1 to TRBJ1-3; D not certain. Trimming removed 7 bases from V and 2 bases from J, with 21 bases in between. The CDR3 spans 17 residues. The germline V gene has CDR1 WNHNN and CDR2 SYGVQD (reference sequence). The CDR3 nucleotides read TGCGCCAGCACCAAGGCGGGATCTCTGGACCCTGGAAACACCATATATTTT. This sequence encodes CASTKAGSLDPGNTIYF.

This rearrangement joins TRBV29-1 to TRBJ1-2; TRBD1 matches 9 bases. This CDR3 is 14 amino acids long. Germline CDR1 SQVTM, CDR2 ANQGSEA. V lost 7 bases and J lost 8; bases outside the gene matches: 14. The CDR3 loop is CSAELRDRARGYTF. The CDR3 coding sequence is TGCAGCGCCGAACTCCGGGACAGGGCGCGGGGCTACACCTTC.

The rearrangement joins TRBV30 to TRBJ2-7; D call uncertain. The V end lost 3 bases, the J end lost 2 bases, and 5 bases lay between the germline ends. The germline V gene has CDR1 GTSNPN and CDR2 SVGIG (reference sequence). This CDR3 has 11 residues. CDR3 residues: CAWRLAYEQYF. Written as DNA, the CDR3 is TGTGCCTGGAGGTTGGCCTACGAGCAGTACTTC.

The CDR3 DNA reads TGTGCCAGCAGCCAAAATGTGAATGAAAAACTGTTTTTT. Its protein product is CASSQNVNEKLFF. This rearrangement joins TRBV14 to TRBJ1-4, with D hard to call. V was trimmed by 2 bases and J by 5 bases, leaving 6 bases between them. CDR3 length equals 13 residues. Germline values: CDR1 SGHDN, CDR2 FVKESK.

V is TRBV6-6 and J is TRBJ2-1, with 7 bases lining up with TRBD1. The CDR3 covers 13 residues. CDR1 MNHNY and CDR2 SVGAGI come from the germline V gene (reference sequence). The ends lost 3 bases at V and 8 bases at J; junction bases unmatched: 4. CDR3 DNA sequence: TGTGCCAGCAGTTATTACAGGGGCCATGAGCAGTTCTTC. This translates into CASSYYRGHEQFF.